This is a list of T cell receptor beta chains from one sample in a study of regulatory T cells in long-lasting Graves disease. TCRdb called the multiplex PCR reads again in MiXCR, with one record for every CDR3 protein. Of 350,000 to 500,000 distinct CDR3 sequences in the sample, around 23% were seen once. The sequences come from peripheral blood mononuclear cells (PBMCs), collected when the disease was refractory, from a patient treated with antithyroid drugs. Receptor source: a female donor with Graves disease. Both conserved end residues are part of each CDR3. The D gene is left open where the match is weak. Size values are once, few and many counts, or a class for expanded clones, and some rows have none.

few,TRBV7-2,NA,TRBJ2-7,CASSPPWGANHEQYF,TGTGCCAGCAGCCCCCCGTGGGGGGCTAACCACGAGCAGTACTTC
many,TRBV2,NA,TRBJ2-7,CASRIPRPYEQYF,TGTGCCAGCAGGATCCCGAGACCCTACGAGCAGTACTTC
many,TRBV2,NA,TRBJ1-5,CASSGTGDAGQPQHF,TGTGCCAGCAGTGGAACGGGGGACGCCGGTCAGCCCCAGCATTTT
many,TRBV28,TRBD1,TRBJ1-2,CASSSGGGYGYTF,TGTGCCAGCAGTTCAGGGGGGGGGTATGGCTACACCTTC
NA,TRBV12-3/TRBV12-4,NA,TRBJ1-5,CASSAPGSNQPQHF,TGTGCCAGCAGTGCCCCGGGGAGCAATCAGCCCCAGCATTTT
NA,TRBV28,NA,TRBJ2-1,CASSLGGGGFEQFF,TGTGCCAGCAGTTTAGGCGGAGGGGGTTTTGAGCAGTTCTTC
NA,TRBV30,TRBD2,TRBJ2-1,CASKKPGLAGGPWSYNEQFF,TGTGCCTCTAAAAAACCGGGACTAGCGGGAGGGCCCTGGTCCTACAATGAGCAGTTCTTC
many,TRBV2,NA,TRBJ2-7,CASRAREGGYEQYF,TGTGCCAGCAGAGCCCGGGAAGGGGGTTACGAGCAGTACTTC
NA,TRBV29-1,NA,TRBJ2-5,CSVEDWGMSETQYF,TGCAGCGTTGAAGATTGGGGAATGAGCGAGACCCAGTACTTC
many,TRBV28,NA,TRBJ1-5,CVAGTGNQPQHF,TGTGTGGCAGGGACGGGCAATCAGCCCCAGCATTTT
NA,TRBV7-2,TRBD1,TRBJ1-1,CASSFLDRVKAVNTEAFF,TGTGCCAGCAGCTTTTTGGACAGGGTCAAGGCTGTGAACACTGAAGCTTTCTTT
few,TRBV19,NA,TRBJ2-7,CASMRSSDGGYEQYF,TGTGCCAGTATGCGAAGTTCTGACGGAGGCTACGAGCAGTACTTC
many,TRBV12-3/TRBV12-4,TRBD2,TRBJ2-5,CASRYLAGGAQETQYF,TGTGCCAGCAGATATCTAGCGGGAGGGGCCCAAGAGACCCAGTACTTC
NA,TRBV4-1,NA,TRBJ1-1,CASSQDGSENTEAFF,TGCGCCAGCAGCCAAGATGGGTCGGAGAACACTGAAGCTTTCTTT